Listed below are T cell receptor beta chains from one sample, sequenced in a study of technical replicates of blood from a few donors. Repertoires were generated with immunoSEQ multiplex PCR, while TCRdb's copy carries only in-frame clones and drops some. This table has about 84,000 clones, under 95% appearing once. Material: T cells isolated from PBMCs. The receptors stem from a human donor in good health. Both conserved end residues are part of each CDR3. D genes are given only for firm matches. Clone size, where shown, is once, few, many, or a class for clones that have expanded.

d_call	clone_size	v_call	j_call	cdr3_aa	cdr3_nt
TRBD1	once	TRBV5-1	TRBJ1-1	CASSLGTGMNTEAFF	TGCGCCAGCAGCTTGGGGACAGGGATGAACACTGAAGCTTTCTTT
TRBD1	-	TRBV10-3	TRBJ2-1	CAISRSFSEGGDEQFF	TGTGCCATCAGCCGGAGTTTTAGCGAAGGGGGCGATGAGCAGTTCTTC
-	-	TRBV29-1	TRBJ2-5	CSVDWQGETQYF	TGCAGCGTTGACTGGCAGGGTGAGACCCAGTACTTC
TRBD2	-	TRBV2	TRBJ2-1	CASRRGSYNEQFF	TGTGCCAGCCGGCGGGGGTCCTACAATGAGCAGTTCTTC
TRBD1	-	TRBV4-2	TRBJ2-5	CASSYRGQRLQETQYF	TGTGCCAGCAGCTATAGGGGACAGAGACTCCAAGAGACCCAGTACTTC
TRBD1	-	TRBV4-2	TRBJ2-2	CASSQDSQGAVGELFF	TGTGCCAGCAGCCAAGATTCACAGGGGGCTGTCGGGGAGCTGTTTTTT
TRBD2	-	TRBV5-1	TRBJ2-5	CASSLGLAGDQYF	TGCGCCAGCAGCCTAGGACTAGCGGGAGACCAGTACTTC
TRBD2	once	TRBV27	TRBJ2-3	CASSLPSGGASDTQYF	TGTGCCAGCAGTTTGCCTAGCGGGGGGGCCTCGGATACGCAGTATTTT
-	-	TRBV10-2	TRBJ1-2	CASSESSRSGIYGYTF	TGCGCCAGCAGTGAGTCGAGTAGGTCAGGCATCTATGGCTACACCTTC
-	-	TRBV6-5	TRBJ1-1	CASSPQGYTEAFF	TGTGCCAGCAGTCCCCAGGGATACACTGAAGCTTTCTTT
-	-	TRBV7-2	TRBJ2-7	CASSLAGELWTEQYF	TGTGCCAGCAGCTTAGCCGGGGAGCTATGGACCGAGCAGTACTTC
-	-	TRBV7-9	TRBJ2-5	CASTLGSSETQYF	TGTGCCAGCACCTTGGGTAGCAGTGAGACCCAGTACTTC
TRBD1	-	TRBV14	TRBJ1-2	CASSQRGLGGQGVTHGYTF	TGTGCCAGCAGCCAAAGGGGTCTAGGAGGACAGGGAGTAACCCATGGCTACACCTTC
-	-	TRBV7-8	TRBJ2-5	CASSFSLGPRRNPQYF	TGTGCCAGCAGCTTTAGCTTGGGGCCCCGAAGGAACCCCCAGTACTTC
-	-	TRBV19	TRBJ2-3	CASRGTSTSTDTQYF	TGTGCCAGTAGGGGGACAAGTACTAGCACAGATACGCAGTATTTT
TRBD1	once	TRBV2	TRBJ1-6	CASSDFGTERF	TGTGCCAGCAGTGACTTTGGGACAGAGAGATTT
TRBD2	-	TRBV6-1	TRBJ2-7	CASSELGLAGADEQYF	TGTGCCAGCAGTGAATTGGGACTAGCGGGAGCGGACGAGCAGTACTTC
-	-	TRBV15	TRBJ1-4	CATSGDLGLLSNEKLFF	TGTGCCACCAGCGGGGACTTGGGACTGCTCTCTAATGAAAAACTGTTTTTT
-	-	TRBV13	TRBJ1-5	CASSLGPGGNQPQHF	TGTGCCAGCAGCTTAGGCCCGGGAGGCAATCAGCCCCAGCATTTT
TRBD1	-	TRBV19	TRBJ1-5	CASSPLGQGVWNQPQHF	TGTGCCAGTAGTCCCCTCGGACAGGGTGTATGGAATCAGCCCCAGCATTTT
TRBD1	-	TRBV4-1	TRBJ1-2	CASSQDPLNPGQGIKGYTF	TGCGCCAGCAGCCAAGATCCTCTTAACCCGGGACAGGGAATTAAGGGCTACACCTTC
TRBD1	-	TRBV5-6	TRBJ1-1	CASSLAVRRQGLADTEAFF	TGTGCCAGCAGCTTGGCAGTCAGGAGACAGGGACTTGCTGACACTGAAGCTTTCTTT
-	-	TRBV5-1	TRBJ1-1	CASSLGVAENTEAFF	TGCGCCAGCAGCTTAGGAGTGGCAGAGAACACTGAAGCTTTCTTT
TRBD1	-	TRBV7-9	TRBJ1-1	CASSLGTGTSGEAFF	TGTGCCAGCAGCCTGGGGACAGGGACCTCTGGAGAAGCTTTCTTT
TRBD2	-	TRBV4-1	TRBJ2-2	CASSHHSGGPPGELFF	TGCGCCAGCAGCCATCATAGCGGGGGGCCCCCCGGGGAGCTGTTTTTT
-	-	TRBV7-9	TRBJ2-3	CASSFASRQSTDTQYF	TGTGCCAGCAGCTTCGCCTCGAGACAGAGCACAGATACGCAGTATTTT
-	-	TRBV18	TRBJ2-7	CASSPRDISYEQYF	TGTGCCAGCTCACCCAGGGACATCTCCTACGAGCAGTACTTC
TRBD1	-	TRBV18	TRBJ1-2	CASSPAQGSYGYTF	TGTGCCAGCTCACCAGCACAGGGGAGCTATGGCTACACCTTC
TRBD1	-	TRBV4-2	TRBJ2-7	CASSQVQGDSYEQYF	TGTGCCAGCAGCCAAGTACAGGGGGACTCCTACGAGCAGTACTTC
-	-	TRBV6-1	TRBJ1-4	CASSEGRGSEKLFF	TGTGCCAGCAGTGAAGGGCGGGGGTCTGAAAAACTGTTTTTT
TRBD2	-	TRBV28	TRBJ2-3	CATRSGLAATDTQYF	TGTGCCACCCGATCGGGACTAGCGGCGACAGATACGCAGTATTTT
-	once	TRBV6-4	TRBJ2-3	CASSIGGPGTDTQYF	TGTGCCAGCAGTATAGGAGGGCCTGGCACAGATACGCAGTATTTT
-	-	TRBV15	TRBJ2-2	CATSRGGDTTNTGELFF	TGTGCCACCAGCAGAGGGGGGGATACGACGAACACCGGGGAGCTGTTTTTT